These T cell receptor beta chains were read from a single sample in a study of blood T cell repertoires in COVID-19. The protocol was immunoSEQ multiplex PCR, while the TCRdb copy is restricted to in-frame clones and leaves out a portion. The profile shows roughly 340,000 clones, 87% of them singletons. The sample comprised peripheral blood. These receptors all stem from a woman aged 50 to 60 with COVID-19, enrolled during active disease. Both conserved end residues are part of each CDR3. A D gene is named only where the DNA matches it firmly. Size is omitted from some rows. Given values are once, few, many or a class for expanded clones.

>TRBV11-2|once|TRBD1|TRBJ2-2
CASSGPQGRVTGELFF
TGTGCCAGCAGCGGGCCACAGGGGCGGGTCACCGGGGAGCTGTTTTTT
>TRBV2|few|NA|TRBJ1-5
CASTRDGGNQPQHF
TGTGCCAGCACCCGTGACGGGGGCAATCAGCCCCAGCATTTT
>TRBV6-5|NA|TRBD2|TRBJ2-1
CASSRGTSGFEQFF
TGTGCCAGCAGTCGCGGGACTAGCGGGTTTGAGCAGTTCTTC
>TRBV12-5|NA|NA|TRBJ1-4
CASSVFSSEKLFF
TGTGCTAGTTCGGTCTTTTCGTCCGAAAAACTGTTTTTT
>TRBV6-5|NA|NA|TRBJ1-6
CASRPATTRSPLHF
TGTGCCAGCAGGCCGGCCACAACCAGGTCACCCCTCCACTTT
>TRBV5-6|NA|TRBD1|TRBJ1-2
CASSLTGTANYGYTF
TGTGCCAGCAGTTTAACCGGGACAGCTAACTATGGCTACACCTTC
>TRBV18|NA|TRBD2|TRBJ2-1
CASSPGLADYNEQFF
TGTGCCAGCTCACCGGGTCTAGCGGACTACAATGAGCAGTTCTTC
>TRBV11-2|NA|NA|TRBJ1-1
CASSLSGVYTEAFF
TGTGCCAGCAGCTTATCAGGGGTCTACACTGAAGCTTTCTTT
>TRBV13|NA|TRBD2|TRBJ2-1
CASSSGLAGVEQFF
TGTGCCAGCAGCTCCGGACTAGCGGGAGTGGAGCAGTTCTTC
>TRBV2|NA|NA|TRBJ1-5
CASSPAASNQPQHF
TGTGCCAGCAGCCCGGCAGCGAGCAATCAGCCCCAGCATTTT
>TRBV5-4|NA|TRBD2|TRBJ2-7
CASSSGLVQYEQYF
TGTGCCAGCAGCTCGGGACTAGTACAATACGAGCAGTACTTC
>TRBV5-6|once|TRBD2|TRBJ2-7
CASSSRLAGLIMSSYEQYF
TGTGCCAGCAGCTCCCGGCTAGCGGGGCTTATCATGAGCTCCTACGAGCAGTACTTC
>TRBV27|NA|TRBD2|TRBJ2-1
CASSLGGSSYNEQFF
TGTGCCAGCAGTTTAGGCGGGAGCTCCTACAATGAGCAGTTCTTC
>TRBV18|NA|NA|TRBJ2-5
CASSPERGFQETQYF
TGTGCCAGCTCACCAGAGAGAGGGTTCCAAGAGACCCAGTACTTC
>TRBV11-2|NA|NA|TRBJ1-2
CASSLGRGWGYTF
TGTGCCAGCAGCTTGGGTAGGGGTTGGGGCTACACCTTC
>TRBV25-1|NA|TRBD1|TRBJ1-4
CASRDRTNEKLFF
TGTGCCAGCCGGGACAGAACTAATGAAAAACTGTTTTTT
>TRBV7-9|NA|NA|TRBJ1-2
CASSLRGGYYGYTF
TGTGCCAGCAGCTTACGGGGGGGATACTATGGCTACACCTTC
>TRBV19|NA|TRBD1|TRBJ1-5
CASSTDRGGNQPQHF
TGTGCCAGTAGTACGGACAGGGGAGGCAATCAGCCCCAGCATTTT
>TRBV7-9|NA|TRBD2|TRBJ2-1
CASSSPGLALYNEQFF
TGTGCCAGCAGCTCACCGGGACTAGCGTTATACAATGAGCAGTTCTTC